This is a list of T cell receptor beta chains from one sample in a study of shared clonotypes between healthy human individuals. Sequenced by immunoSEQ multiplex PCR; TCRdb stores in-frame clones only, minus some. The sample contains some 1.1 million clones, around 77% of which appear only once. Sequenced material: memory CD4+ T cells from PBMCs. All receptors derive from a man aged 18 to 35 in good health. Some clones in this sample may be carry-over from other donors' samples. CDR3s include the opening cysteine and the closing phenylalanine or tryptophan. Each record gives: CDR3 protein, CDR3 DNA, D gene, V gene, J gene, clone size. D genes are given only for firm matches. Part of the rows lack a size; the others show once, few, many or a class for expanded clones.

CASSYSGAGLGPQHF	TGTGCCAGCAGTTACTCGGGGGCAGGGTTAGGGCCCCAGCATTTT	NA	TRBV6-6	TRBJ1-5	NA
CASSHVSEQFF	TGCGCCAGCAGCCACGTGAGTGAGCAGTTCTTC	NA	TRBV4-1	TRBJ2-1	NA
CASSLYPGTGFKETQYF	TGTGCCAGCAGCTTATACCCCGGGACAGGGTTTAAAGAGACCCAGTACTTC	TRBD1	TRBV7-8	TRBJ2-5	NA
CASTRGAVKYF	TGTGCCAGCACCCGGGGGGCTGTCAAGTATTTT	NA	TRBV2	TRBJ2-3	few
CASESGTTYEQYF	TGTGCCAGCGAGAGCGGGACCACCTACGAGCAGTACTTC	TRBD2	TRBV2	TRBJ2-7	few
CATSRDLGGYEQYF	TGTGCCACCAGCAGAGATCTAGGGGGGTACGAGCAGTACTTC	NA	TRBV15	TRBJ2-7	NA
CASSLSLDGYEQYF	TGTGCCAGCTCACTCTCTTTGGACGGCTACGAGCAGTACTTC	NA	TRBV18	TRBJ2-7	NA
CASSEELRTSGQNEQFF	TGTGCCAGCAGTGAAGAGTTGCGGACTAGCGGGCAGAATGAGCAGTTCTTC	TRBD2	TRBV6-4	TRBJ2-1	NA
CSARGPYEQYF	TGCAGTGCTCGCGGACCCTACGAGCAGTACTTC	NA	TRBV20-1	TRBJ2-7	NA
CASSDTGEKLFF	TGTGCCAGCAGTGACACAGGGGAAAAACTGTTTTTT	NA	TRBV6-1	TRBJ1-4	few
CASSLARQEYSYEQYF	TGTGCCAGCAGCTTAGCCCGACAGGAATACTCCTACGAGCAGTACTTC	NA	TRBV7-8	TRBJ2-7	once
CASSLGGYGYTF	TGTGCCAGCAGCTTAGGTGGATACGGCTACACCTTC	NA	TRBV7-8	TRBJ1-2	NA
CASSVDSHQPQHF	TGTGCCAGCAGCGTAGATTCGCATCAGCCCCAGCATTTT	NA	TRBV9	TRBJ1-5	few
CAISGASATNEQFF	TGTGCCATCAGTGGGGCTAGCGCAACCAATGAGCAGTTCTTC	NA	TRBV10-3	TRBJ2-1	NA
CASSFLGGNTEAFF	TGTGCCAGCAGTTTTCTAGGGGGGAACACTGAAGCTTTCTTT	NA	TRBV28	TRBJ1-1	NA
CASSKGIAGSGGTQYF	TGTGCCAGCAGCAAAGGAATAGCGGGTTCCGGCGGGACCCAGTACTTC	NA	TRBV21-1	TRBJ2-5	NA
CASSWAIGQANNEQFF	TGTGCCAGCAGCTGGGCGATTGGGCAGGCTAACAATGAGCAGTTCTTC	NA	TRBV5-5	TRBJ2-1	NA
CASSQGTGRETQYF	TGTGCCAGCAGTCAAGGGACAGGCCGAGAGACCCAGTACTTC	TRBD1	TRBV27	TRBJ2-5	NA
CASSPGLIFTDTQYF	TGCGCCAGCAGCCCGGGACTAATTTTCACAGATACGCAGTATTTT	TRBD2	TRBV5-1	TRBJ2-3	NA
CAWRAGTSGCTDTQYF	TGTGCCTGGAGAGCCGGGACTAGCGGCTGCACAGATACGCAGTATTTT	TRBD2	TRBV30	TRBJ2-3	NA
CASSRQGADTQYF	TGTGCCAGCAGTCGTCAAGGAGCAGATACGCAGTATTTT	NA	TRBV2	TRBJ2-3	NA
CASSQERPLGAAEQFF	TGTGCCAGCAGCCAGGAGCGGCCCCTGGGAGCTGCTGAGCAGTTCTTC	NA	TRBV14	TRBJ2-1	NA
CARKGVETQYF	TGTGCCAGGAAAGGGGTGGAGACCCAGTACTTC	NA	TRBV6-4	TRBJ2-5	NA
CASSPWGGEQYF	TGTGCCAGCAGCCCGTGGGGCGGGGAGCAGTACTTC	NA	TRBV7-8	TRBJ2-7	few
CASSHLGQNTEAFF	TGCGCCAGCAGCCACTTGGGACAGAACACTGAAGCTTTCTTT	NA	TRBV4-1	TRBJ1-1	once
CASSLSASDSNGYTF	TGTGCCAGCAGTTTAAGTGCCAGCGATTCCAATGGCTACACCTTC	NA	TRBV28	TRBJ1-2	NA
CARVTSGTGGGQPQHF	TGTGCCAGGGTGACTTCCGGGACAGGGGGAGGACAGCCCCAGCATTTT	TRBD1	TRBV27	TRBJ1-5	NA
CASSGALSGTDTQYF	TGTGCCAGCTCAGGGGCCCTTTCTGGCACAGATACGCAGTATTTT	NA	TRBV18	TRBJ2-3	few
CASSSLGGIPYEQYF	TGTGCCAGCAGCTCCTTGGGAGGGATCCCCTACGAGCAGTACTTC	TRBD2	TRBV11-1	TRBJ2-7	once
CASSPRYPGVTGELFF	TGTGCCAGCTCACCACGGTACCCAGGGGTCACCGGGGAGCTGTTTTTT	NA	TRBV18	TRBJ2-2	NA
CSAADQETQYF	TGCAGTGCAGCGGACCAAGAGACCCAGTACTTC	NA	TRBV20-1	TRBJ2-5	once
CASSIRLELLSPLHF	TGTGCCAGCAGCATTAGGCTGGAGCTGCTTTCACCCCTCCACTTT	NA	TRBV28	TRBJ1-6	NA
CASSGQGSYEQYF	TGTGCCAGTAGTGGACAGGGGAGCTACGAGCAGTACTTC	TRBD1	TRBV19	TRBJ2-7	NA
CASSFLGMGTDTQYF	TGTGCCAGCAGCTTTTTGGGTATGGGAACAGATACGCAGTATTTT	NA	TRBV7-2	TRBJ2-3	NA
CARKDRGETQYF	TGTGCCAGAAAGGACAGGGGGGAGACCCAGTACTTC	TRBD1	TRBV28	TRBJ2-5	NA
CASSPGQGAGYEQYF	TGTGCCAGCAGCCCCGGACAGGGGGCGGGCTACGAGCAGTACTTC	TRBD1	TRBV5-6	TRBJ2-7	few
CASSIRGQPNTGELFF	TGTGCCAGTAGTATAAGGGGACAGCCTAACACCGGGGAGCTGTTTTTT	TRBD1	TRBV19	TRBJ2-2	NA
CASREQGFSGNTIYF	TGCGCCAGCAGAGAACAGGGGTTCTCTGGAAACACCATATATTTT	TRBD1	TRBV5-1	TRBJ1-3	NA
CASSATGAGNEKLFF	TGTGCCAGCAGCGCTACAGGGGCGGGAAATGAAAAACTGTTTTTT	TRBD1	TRBV7-9	TRBJ1-4	NA
CASSRDREFETQYF	TGTGCCAGCAGCCGGGACAGGGAGTTTGAGACCCAGTACTTC	TRBD1	TRBV6-1	TRBJ2-5	NA
CASSYEAGSTYEQYF	TGTGCCAGCAGTTACGAAGCGGGTTCCACCTACGAGCAGTACTTC	NA	TRBV6-6	TRBJ2-7	NA
CASSLVSGQGGNEQFF	TGCGCCAGCAGCTTGGTTTCGGGACAGGGCGGCAATGAGCAGTTCTTC	TRBD1	TRBV5-1	TRBJ2-1	NA
CASSPEGNYGYTF	TGTGCCAGCAGTCCGGAGGGGAACTATGGCTACACCTTC	NA	TRBV28	TRBJ1-2	NA
CSVSPGGMGEKLFF	TGCAGCGTTTCCCCGGGGGGGATGGGGGAAAAACTGTTTTTT	NA	TRBV29-1	TRBJ1-4	NA
CASNQDTIYEQYF	TGTGCCAGCAACCAAGACACCATCTACGAGCAGTACTTC	NA	TRBV4-2	TRBJ2-7	NA
CASKGLATTRGEQYF	TGCGCCAGCAAGGGGCTAGCAACTACGAGGGGGGAGCAGTACTTC	NA	TRBV5-1	TRBJ2-7	once